The 7 T cell receptor beta chains below were found in one sample sequenced in a study of shared clonotypes between healthy human individuals. The data were produced by immunoSEQ multiplex PCR, yet TCRdb's version contains in-frame clones alone and is incomplete. The profile shows over 950,000 clones, roughly 77% of them singletons. Sequenced material: memory CD4+ T cells from PBMCs. Subset in this sample: CD45RA-negative fraction. Source of these receptors: a young man in good health. Some clones in this sample may be carry-over from other donors' samples.

V gene TRBV4-3 combines with J gene TRBJ2-1, with 9 bases aligning to TRBD2. The CDR3 runs to 15 residues. Unmatched junction bases numbered 10, after V lost 4 bases and J lost 9 bases. Germline assignment: CDR1 LGHNA and CDR2 YSLEER. The CDR3 loop reads CASSPRTSAWSEQFF. The CDR3 DNA follows: TGCGCCAGCAGCCCCCGGACTAGCGCCTGGAGTGAGCAGTTCTTC.

As regards this clone: A much larger clone differs from this one at a single base, so this may be a read error. This chain uses TRBV5-8 with TRBJ2-2, with 8 bases matching TRBD1. This CDR3 is built from 15 residues. The J segment lost 1 base and the V segment lost 2 bases, leaving 1 base of the junction unmatched. Germline CDR1 is SGHTS and CDR2 is YDEGEE. CDR3 region: CASSFGTGNTGELFF. The CDR3 nucleotides read TGTGCCAGCAGCTTTGGGACAGGGAACACCGGGGAGCTGTTTTTT.

The chain joins TRBV5-4 to TRBJ2-7, with no clear D. V was clipped by 0 bases and J by 2 bases, with 12 bases between them. The CDR3 covers 15 residues. The germline V gene has CDR1 SGHNT and CDR2 YYREEE (reference sequence). The CDR3 DNA follows: TGTGCCAGCAGCTTGGGAGGAGCGTCAGCCTACGAGCAGTACTTC. Translating it yields CASSLGGASAYEQYF.

The J gene is TRBJ2-1, the V gene TRBV6-1, with no clear D. Germline CDR1 reads MNHNS; CDR2 reads SASEGT. V lost 1 base and J 14 bases, leaving 6 bases between the germline ends. The CDR3 spans 10 residues. The CDR3 region has the DNA TGTGCCAGCAGTGAAGTAGTGGAGTTCTTC. It is translated as CASSEVVEFF.

CDR3 protein: CASSRNPGGEGYGYTF. Here the CDR3 DNA reads TGTGCCAGCAGCCGTAATCCCGGGGGCGAAGGTTATGGCTACACCTTC. V is TRBV4-2 and J is TRBJ1-2; D might be TRBD1 (6 bases). The CDR3 is 16 residues long. Trimming took off 4 bases at V and 5 bases at J, with 20 bases between the two ends. The germline CDR1 and CDR2 sequences are LGHNA and YNFKEQ.

The V and J genes are TRBV5-8 and TRBJ1-1, with D perhaps TRBD1 (6 bases). Per the germline V gene, CDR1 is SGHTS and CDR2 is YDEGEE. The V end was cut by 6 bases, the J end by 4 bases, with 19 bases between. CDR3 size: 15 residues. The CDR3 region has the DNA TGTGCCAGCATCTGGAGGTTAGGGACACCCACTGAAGCTTTCTTT. This codes for CASIWRLGTPTEAFF.

This chain links TRBV27 with TRBJ2-5; 9 nucleotides agree with TRBD2. The trim removed 2 bases at V and 5 bases at J, leaving 3 bases unmatched. This CDR3 is 14 amino acids long. In germline, CDR1 is MNHEY, CDR2 SMNVEV (reference sequence). The CDR3 DNA reads TGTGCCAGCAGTTTAGGCAGCGGGAGGGAGACCCAGTACTTC. As protein: CASSLGSGRETQYF.